This TCR beta chain emerged from a study of T cell repertoires in cytomegalovirus infection. Study background: It can be stated that public TCR beta signatures indicated CMV infection as well as a matching HLA type. Findings of the study overall: Dominating the ex vivo response were TCR beta clonotypes that were CMV-specific and HLA-C-restricted.

Between the trimmed V and J ends, which lost 12 bases and 11 bases, there was a span of 17 bases. Germline-derived CDR1 and CDR2 are KGHDR and SFDVKD. This CDR3 comprises 11 residues. Comments on this clonotype: Its antigen remains unidentified.

TCRdb reanalysed the reads using MiXCR and keeps one entry per CDR3 protein. The sample carries roughly 320,000 distinct CDR3 sequences, around 9.5% recorded once. The receptor was isolated from a human donor in good health (CMV status not recorded). Some clones in this sample may be carry-over from other donors' samples. This chain uses TRBV24-1 with TRBJ2-3, with TRBD2 as a possible D gene (6 bases). Sequenced sample: PBMCs. CDR3 DNA sequence: TGTGCCTCCTCTTCGGGACTTAGGCAGTATTTT. Amino acids: CASSSGLRQYF.